What follows are 14 T cell receptor beta chains derived from one specimen sequenced in a study of blood T cell repertoires in COVID-19. The table came from immunoSEQ multiplex PCR; TCRdb's copy has only in-frame clones and leaves some out. Of roughly 60,000 clones detected, 90% appear once; the ten largest clones hold around 10%. The sample comprised peripheral blood. These receptors were obtained from a woman of 80 years or more with active COVID-19.

The rearrangement uses TRBV21-1 and TRBJ2-7; no DNA check was done on the table's D call, TRBD2. TRBV21-1 is given as a pseudogene. This CDR3 is built from 14 residues. The CDR3 region has the DNA TGTGCCAGCAGCAAAGCCCGACTCGCCTACGAGCAGTACTTC. Its protein is CASSKARLAYEQYF.

For this clone: The same CDR3 is also encoded by other DNA sequences in this sample. The V call is TRBV24-1, the J call TRBJ1-2; 8 nucleotides line up with TRBD1. Looked up from germline, CDR1 is KGHDR and CDR2 is SFDVKD. CDR3 length: 12 residues. The trim removed 5 bases at V and 8 bases at J, leaving 3 bases unmatched. The CDR3 here is CATSAGGGGYTF. CDR3 nucleotide sequence: TGTGCCACCAGTGCAGGGGGCGGCGGCTACACCTTC.

The J gene is TRBJ2-1, the V gene TRBV2; perhaps TRBD2 as D (5 bases). The CDR3 consists of 14 residues. Germline V gene data show CDR1 as SNHLY and CDR2 as FYNNEI. The V and J ends lost 10 bases and 0 bases respectively, with 13 bases between them. The CDR3 nucleotides read TGTGCCACCGGGGTATCTAGCTCCTACAATGAGCAGTTCTTC. Its protein product is CATGVSSSYNEQFF.

This rearrangement joins TRBV7-8 to TRBJ1-5, with 7 bases matching TRBD1. This CDR3 spans 17 amino acids. Germline V gene lookup returns CDR1 SGHVS and CDR2 FQNEAQ. The V segment lost 2 bases and the J segment 1 base; nucleotides outside the gene matches: 8. This chain's CDR3 is CASSLFERGRSNQPQHF. The CDR3 coding sequence is TGTGCCAGCAGCTTATTCGAGAGGGGGCGAAGCAATCAGCCCCAGCATTTT.

This clone has only one observation. V gene TRBV30 combines with J gene TRBJ1-3; 7 bases fit TRBD1. The CDR3 is 14 amino acids. Per the germline V gene, CDR1 is GTSNPN and CDR2 is SVGIG (reference sequence). Trimming at V came to 3 bases and at J to 3 bases, leaving 5 bases not matched to a gene. CDR3 bases: TGTGCCTGGAGCCAGGGGGAAGATGGAAACACCATATATTTT. Amino acid sequence: CAWSQGEDGNTIYF.

The chain employs TRBV6-6 and TRBJ1-5; 9 bases agree with TRBD1. V dropped 6 bases and J dropped 8; count of bases not matched to a gene: 11. Germline V gives CDR1 MNHNY, CDR2 SVGAGI (reference sequence). This CDR3 region has 15 residues. The CDR3 sequence is CASRQSTGGREPQHF. The CDR3 bases are TGTGCCAGCAGGCAATCTACAGGGGGCAGAGAGCCCCAGCATTTT.

This clone occurred a few times. The chain uses TRBV6-5 and TRBJ1-1; D is possibly TRBD1 (6 bases). From germline, CDR1 is MNHEY and CDR2 SVGAGI. With 5 bases removed from V and 5 bases from J, the gap between germline ends came to 9 bases. There are 12 residues in the CDR3. CDR3 residues: CASSTTGTEAFF. The CDR3 DNA reads as TGTGCCAGCAGTACTACAGGGACTGAAGCTTTCTTT.

V and J are TRBV5-6 and TRBJ2-7; maybe TRBD2 (6 bases). Trimming removed 4 bases at V and 4 bases at J, with 12 bases between. Looked up from germline, CDR1 is SGHDT and CDR2 is YYEEEE. The CDR3 length is 13 residues. The CDR3 nucleotides are TGTGCCAGCAGCCCGGGACTCCAATACGAGCAGTACTTC. Its protein product is CASSPGLQYEQYF.

The CDR3 loop is CASSLVGGTEAFF. As DNA, the CDR3 is TGTGCCAGCAGCTTGGTGGGAGGGACTGAAGCTTTCTTT. The chain combines TRBV12-3 or TRBV12-4 with TRBJ1-1; D gene ambiguous. CDR3 length equals 13 residues. V was trimmed by 6 bases and J by 5 bases, leaving 13 bases between them.

The chain has TRBV15 and TRBJ1-3, with D maybe TRBD1 (5 bases). Germline V CDR1 and CDR2: LNHNV, YYDKDF (reference sequence). V was shortened by 0 bases and J by 2 bases, with 8 bases between the two germline ends. This CDR3 region has 15 residues. CDR3 region: CATSRDAGPGNTIYF. CDR3 in DNA: TGTGCCACCAGCAGAGATGCAGGGCCTGGAAACACCATATATTTT.

The J gene is TRBJ2-3, the V gene TRBV25-1, with 9 bases lining up with TRBD2. J was trimmed by 3 bases and V by 0 bases; bases with no gene match: 1. Germline V lookup: CDR1 MGHDK, CDR2 SYGVNS. The CDR3 is 15 residues long. Here the CDR3 reads CASSEYAGGTDTQYF. The CDR3 coding sequence is TGTGCCAGCAGTGAATATGCGGGGGGGACAGATACGCAGTATTTT.

The rearrangement links TRBV5-1 to TRBJ2-1, with 7 bases identical to TRBD2. Per germline, CDR1 SGHRS and CDR2 YFSETQ. With V trimmed by 0 bases and J by 6 bases, 9 bases remained unmatched. The CDR3 spans 16 residues. In DNA form, the CDR3 reads TGCGCCAGCAGCTTGGCCCCCAGCGGGACTGTCAATGAGCAGTTCTTC. Translation gives CASSLAPSGTVNEQFF.

The genes are TRBV5-6 and TRBJ2-7, with no clear D. V was shortened by 2 bases and J by 2 bases, with 5 bases between the two germline ends. In germline, CDR1 is SGHDT, CDR2 YYEEEE. This CDR3 is 12 amino acids long. The CDR3 bases are TGTGCCAGCAGCTTCACGGCCTACGAGCAGTACTTC. As protein: CASSFTAYEQYF.

V and J are TRBV7-8 and TRBJ2-7; TRBD2 agrees at 10 bases. The CDR3 has 17 amino acids. V gave up 1 base and J gave up 2 bases; unmatched junction bases: 8. The germline V gene encodes CDR1 SGHVS and CDR2 FQNEAQ. The CDR3 here is CASSLGSSGSSAYEQYF. The CDR3 DNA sequence: TGTGCCAGCAGCTTAGGGTCTAGCGGGAGTTCGGCCTACGAGCAGTACTTC.